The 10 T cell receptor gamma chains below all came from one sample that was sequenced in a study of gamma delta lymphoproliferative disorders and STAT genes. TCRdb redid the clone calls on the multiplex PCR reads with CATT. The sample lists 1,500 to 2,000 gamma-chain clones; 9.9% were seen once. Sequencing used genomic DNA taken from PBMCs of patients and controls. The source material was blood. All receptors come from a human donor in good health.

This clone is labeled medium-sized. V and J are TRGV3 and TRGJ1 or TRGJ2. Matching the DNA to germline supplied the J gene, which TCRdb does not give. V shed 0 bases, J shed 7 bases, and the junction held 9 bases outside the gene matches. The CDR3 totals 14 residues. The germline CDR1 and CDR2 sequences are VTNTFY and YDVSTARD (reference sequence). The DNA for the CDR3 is TGTGCCACCTGGGACAGGCCTACTAGGTATAAGAAACTCTTT. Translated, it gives CATWDRPTRYKKLF.

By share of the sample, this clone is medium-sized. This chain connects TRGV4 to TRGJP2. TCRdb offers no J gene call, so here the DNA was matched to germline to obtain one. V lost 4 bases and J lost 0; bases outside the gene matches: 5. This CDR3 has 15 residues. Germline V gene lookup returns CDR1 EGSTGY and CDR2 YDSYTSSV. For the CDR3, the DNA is TGTGCCACCTGGGAACAACATAGTAGTGATTGGATCAAGACGTTT. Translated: CATWEQHSSDWIKTF.

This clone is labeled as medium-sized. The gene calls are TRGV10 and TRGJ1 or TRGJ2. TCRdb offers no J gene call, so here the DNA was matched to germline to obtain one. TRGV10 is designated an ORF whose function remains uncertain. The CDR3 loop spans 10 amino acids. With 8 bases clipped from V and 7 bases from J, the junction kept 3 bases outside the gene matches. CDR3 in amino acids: CAAWEYKKLF. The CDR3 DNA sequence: TGTGCTGCGTGGGAATATAAGAAACTCTTT.

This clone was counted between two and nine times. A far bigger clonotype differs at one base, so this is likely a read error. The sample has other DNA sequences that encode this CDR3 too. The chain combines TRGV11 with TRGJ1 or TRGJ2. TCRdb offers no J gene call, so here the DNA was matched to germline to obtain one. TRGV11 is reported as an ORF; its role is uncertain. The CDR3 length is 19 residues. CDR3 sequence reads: CACWIRPGSWGLNYYKKLF. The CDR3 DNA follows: TGCGCCTGCTGGATTAGGCCGGGGAGTTGGGGACTGAATTATTATAAGAAACTCTTT.

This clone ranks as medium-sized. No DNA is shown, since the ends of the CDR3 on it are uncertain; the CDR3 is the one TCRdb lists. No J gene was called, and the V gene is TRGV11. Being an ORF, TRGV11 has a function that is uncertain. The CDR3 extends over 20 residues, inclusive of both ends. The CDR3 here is CTTVPAGLGTSMIYYYKKLF.

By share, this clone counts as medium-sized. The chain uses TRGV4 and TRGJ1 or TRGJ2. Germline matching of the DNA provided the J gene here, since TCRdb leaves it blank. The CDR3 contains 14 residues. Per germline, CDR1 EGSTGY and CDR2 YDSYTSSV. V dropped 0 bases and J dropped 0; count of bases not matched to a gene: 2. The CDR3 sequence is CATWDGPNYYKKLF. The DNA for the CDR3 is TGTGCCACCTGGGATGGGCCGAATTATTATAAGAAACTCTTT.

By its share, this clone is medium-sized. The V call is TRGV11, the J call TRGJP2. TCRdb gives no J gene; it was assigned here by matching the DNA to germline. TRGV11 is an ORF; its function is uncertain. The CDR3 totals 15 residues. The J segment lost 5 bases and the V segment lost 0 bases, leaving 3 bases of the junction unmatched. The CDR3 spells CACWIRHKSDWIKTF. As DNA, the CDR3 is TGTGCCTGCTGGATTAGGCACAAGAGTGATTGGATCAAGACGTTT.

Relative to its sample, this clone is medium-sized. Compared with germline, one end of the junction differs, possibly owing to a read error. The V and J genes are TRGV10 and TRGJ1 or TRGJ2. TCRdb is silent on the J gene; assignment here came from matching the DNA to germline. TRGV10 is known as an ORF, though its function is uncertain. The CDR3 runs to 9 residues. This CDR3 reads CALYYKKLF. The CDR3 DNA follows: TGCGCCCTTTATTATAAGAAACTCTTT.

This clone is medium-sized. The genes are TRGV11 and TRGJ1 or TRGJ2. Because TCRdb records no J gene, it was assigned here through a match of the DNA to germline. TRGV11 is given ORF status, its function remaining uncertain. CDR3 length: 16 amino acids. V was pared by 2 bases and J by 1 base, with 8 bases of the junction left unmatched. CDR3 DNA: TGTGCCTGCTGGATTAGGCCCTACTTAAATTATTATAAGAAACTCTTT. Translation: CACWIRPYLNYYKKLF.

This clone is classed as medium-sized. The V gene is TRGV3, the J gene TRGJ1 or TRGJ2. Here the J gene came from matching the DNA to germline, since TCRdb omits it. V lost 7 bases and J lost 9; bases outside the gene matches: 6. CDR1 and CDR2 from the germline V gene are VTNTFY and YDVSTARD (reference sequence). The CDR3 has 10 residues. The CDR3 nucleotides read TGTGCCACCTGCCTACGTAAGAAACTCTTT. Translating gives CATCLRKKLF.